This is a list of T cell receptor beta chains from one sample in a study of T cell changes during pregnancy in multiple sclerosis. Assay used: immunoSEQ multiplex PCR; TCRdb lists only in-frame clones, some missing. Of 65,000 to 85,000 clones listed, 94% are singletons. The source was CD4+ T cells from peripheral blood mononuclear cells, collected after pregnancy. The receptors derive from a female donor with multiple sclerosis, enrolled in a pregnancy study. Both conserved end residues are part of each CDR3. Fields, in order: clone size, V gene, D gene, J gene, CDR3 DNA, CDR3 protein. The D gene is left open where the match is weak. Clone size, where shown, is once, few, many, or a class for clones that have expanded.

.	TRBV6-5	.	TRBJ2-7	TGTGCCAGCAGTCTAACAGGGTCTTTCTACGAGCAGTACTTC	CASSLTGSFYEQYF
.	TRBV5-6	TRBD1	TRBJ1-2	TGTGCCAGCAGCTTTCCCCACTTCCCGGGACAGAAGGTTTGGGGCTACACCTTC	CASSFPHFPGQKVWGYTF
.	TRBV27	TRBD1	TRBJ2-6	TGTGCCAGCAGTCCACGGACAGGGGATCCTGGGGCCAACGTCCTGACTTTC	CASSPRTGDPGANVLTF
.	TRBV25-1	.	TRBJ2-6	TGTGCCAGCAGTGCTCAGGGGTCTGGGGCCAACGTCCTGACTTTC	CASSAQGSGANVLTF
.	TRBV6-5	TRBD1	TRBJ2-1	TGTGCCAGCAGTTACCTGACAGGGGATGAGCAGTTCTTC	CASSYLTGDEQFF
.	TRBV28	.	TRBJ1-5	TGTGCCAGCAGTTTTCGAACAGGGCTTCAGCCCCAGCATTTT	CASSFRTGLQPQHF
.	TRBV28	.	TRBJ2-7	TGTGCCAGCAGTTTTGCGGGCCTACAGTCACCCTACGAGCAGTACTTC	CASSFAGLQSPYEQYF
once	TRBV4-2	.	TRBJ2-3	TGTGCCAGCAGCCAATCTCCCGGGAGTGGGGCAGATACGCAGTATTTT	CASSQSPGSGADTQYF
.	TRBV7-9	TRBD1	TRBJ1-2	TGTGCCAGCAGCTCTCCGGGGACAGGGTTTGGCTACACCTTC	CASSSPGTGFGYTF
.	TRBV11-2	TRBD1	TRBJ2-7	TGTGCCAGCAGCTCGACAGGGTTTGCCGAGCAGTACTTC	CASSSTGFAEQYF
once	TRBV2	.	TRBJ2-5	TGTGCCAGCAGTGAAGTAGTGGGGCAGACCCAGTACTTC	CASSEVVGQTQYF
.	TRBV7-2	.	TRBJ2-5	TGTGCCAGCAGCTTAAGGCGAGGGACAAGGATGCAAGAGACCCAGTACTTC	CASSLRRGTRMQETQYF
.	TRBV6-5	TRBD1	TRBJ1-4	TGTGCCAGCAGCCGAAAGTGGGGACAGAATGAAAAACTGTTTTTT	CASSRKWGQNEKLFF
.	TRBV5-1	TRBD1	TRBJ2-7	TGCGCCAGCAGCTTGGCCCGGGACAGGGGCGAGCAGTACTTC	CASSLARDRGEQYF
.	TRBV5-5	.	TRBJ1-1	TGTGCCAGCAGCTTCTTTGATGGGGCGAACACTGAAGCTTTCTTT	CASSFFDGANTEAFF
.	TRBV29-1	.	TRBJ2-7	TGCGGCGTACGGACGGGATACGAGCAGTACTTC	CGVRTGYEQYF
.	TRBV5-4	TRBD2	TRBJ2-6	TGTGCCAGCATAAACCGGGGGGGCTCTGGGGCCAACGTCCTGACTTTC	CASINRGGSGANVLTF
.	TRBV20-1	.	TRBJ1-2	TGCAGTGCTGAGGGTGGCGGCTACACCTTC	CSAEGGGYTF
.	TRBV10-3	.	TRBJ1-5	TGTGCCATCAGTGGAGACAGGTCTGGTCAGCCCCAGCATTTT	CAISGDRSGQPQHF
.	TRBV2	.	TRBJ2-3	TGTGCCAGCAAAGAATCCCGGGTAGGAACAGATACGCAGTATTTT	CASKESRVGTDTQYF
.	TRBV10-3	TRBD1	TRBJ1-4	TGTGCCATCAGGGGGGACAGGGCGAATGAAAAACTGTTTTTT	CAIRGDRANEKLFF
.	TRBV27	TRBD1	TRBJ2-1	TGTGCCAGCAGTCCCGGGGACAGTCTCTACAATGAGCAGTTCTTC	CASSPGDSLYNEQFF
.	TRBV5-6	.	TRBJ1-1	TGTGCCAGCAGGCTTACAGGTTTATCGTCGAACACTGAAGCTTTCTTT	CASRLTGLSSNTEAFF